This is a list of T cell receptor beta chains from one sample in a study of cytomegalovirus exposure and HLA in healthy donors. Produced via immunoSEQ multiplex PCR; TCRdb's table is partial and in-frame only. The sample has roughly 100,000 clones, around 80% seen once; the top ten hold 5% to 6.5%. Material: PBMCs. Every receptor here comes from a man aged 18 to 29 in good health and CMV-seronegative. CDR3s include the opening cysteine and the closing phenylalanine or tryptophan. Each record gives: J gene, clone size, V gene, D gene, CDR3 DNA, CDR3 protein. D genes are given only for firm matches. The size field is filled for only some rows; it gives once, few, many or a size class.

J gene: TRBJ1-4; clone size: NA; V gene: TRBV4-1; D gene: TRBD1; CDR3 DNA: TGTGCCAGCAGCGACGAAGGGGGCATGGCTAATGAAAAACTGTTTTTT; CDR3 protein: CASSDEGGMANEKLFF
J gene: TRBJ2-2; clone size: NA; V gene: TRBV6-6; D gene: NA; CDR3 DNA: TGTGCCAGCGGGTCCTGGGGAGGGGGCACCGGGGAGCTGTTTTTT; CDR3 protein: CASGSWGGGTGELFF
J gene: TRBJ2-2; clone size: NA; V gene: TRBV6-4; D gene: TRBD2; CDR3 DNA: TGTGCCAGCAGTTACAGCGGGAGGTACACCGGGGAGCTGTTTTTT; CDR3 protein: CASSYSGRYTGELFF
J gene: TRBJ2-7; clone size: few; V gene: TRBV10-2; D gene: NA; CDR3 DNA: TGCGCCAGCAGTGTCACTAGTCCCTACGAGCAGTACTTC; CDR3 protein: CASSVTSPYEQYF
J gene: TRBJ2-5; clone size: NA; V gene: TRBV4-3; D gene: NA; CDR3 DNA: TGCGCCAGCAGCCGCGCCCTTTCCACAGGGAGGGGGTATTCTCTGGTAGAGACCCAGTACTTC; CDR3 protein: CASSRALSTGRGYSLVETQYF
J gene: TRBJ1-2; clone size: few; V gene: TRBV2; D gene: NA; CDR3 DNA: TGTGCCAGCAAAGAGGACAGTCAGCTCGAACCCTTC; CDR3 protein: CASKEDSQLEPF
J gene: TRBJ1-5; clone size: once; V gene: TRBV6-6; D gene: NA; CDR3 DNA: TGTGCCAGCAGATATACAGGGAGTGGTCAGCCCCAGCATTTT; CDR3 protein: CASRYTGSGQPQHF
J gene: TRBJ2-7; clone size: NA; V gene: TRBV11-2; D gene: TRBD2; CDR3 DNA: TGTGCCAGCAGCTTAGCGGGGGGGGAGCAGTACTTC; CDR3 protein: CASSLAGGEQYF
J gene: TRBJ1-1; clone size: NA; V gene: TRBV7-6; D gene: NA; CDR3 DNA: TGTGCCAGCAGCTTAGGGACTGGGCGATTTGCTTTCTTT; CDR3 protein: CASSLGTGRFAFF
J gene: TRBJ2-1; clone size: few; V gene: TRBV5-4; D gene: TRBD2; CDR3 DNA: TGTGCCAGCAGCTTTGGCGGGGGACTAGCGACATACAATGAGCAGTTCTTC; CDR3 protein: CASSFGGGLATYNEQFF
J gene: TRBJ1-6; clone size: NA; V gene: TRBV2; D gene: NA; CDR3 DNA: TGTGCCAGCAGTCAGACTCAGGCAGGGGCCCTTACAGATTCACCCCTCCACTTT; CDR3 protein: CASSQTQAGALTDSPLHF
J gene: TRBJ2-5; clone size: NA; V gene: TRBV25-1; D gene: NA; CDR3 DNA: TGTGCCAGCAGGTGGAGGCGGGAGACCCAGTACTTC; CDR3 protein: CASRWRRETQYF
J gene: TRBJ2-7; clone size: NA; V gene: TRBV27; D gene: TRBD1; CDR3 DNA: TGTGCCAGCAGTAGAACCGCCGGACAGGCAAACTCCTACGAGCAGTACTTC; CDR3 protein: CASSRTAGQANSYEQYF
J gene: TRBJ1-1; clone size: NA; V gene: TRBV7-9; D gene: NA; CDR3 DNA: TGTTCCAGCAGCTTAGGGGCAGCAGAAGCTTTCTTT; CDR3 protein: CSSSLGAAEAFF
J gene: TRBJ1-5; clone size: NA; V gene: TRBV4-2; D gene: NA; CDR3 DNA: TGTGCCAGCAGCCAAGGCGCAGGTAATCAGCCCCAGCATTTT; CDR3 protein: CASSQGAGNQPQHF
J gene: TRBJ1-2; clone size: NA; V gene: TRBV4-1; D gene: NA; CDR3 DNA: TGCGCCAGCAGCCAAGCGAGGGATCTGTTGCCCGAACGATATGGCTACACCTTC; CDR3 protein: CASSQARDLLPERYGYTF
J gene: TRBJ1-6; clone size: NA; V gene: TRBV28; D gene: TRBD1; CDR3 DNA: TGTGCCAGCAGTCGACCCCAGGGGGCCGCTTCACCCCTCCACTTT; CDR3 protein: CASSRPQGAASPLHF
J gene: TRBJ2-7; clone size: NA; V gene: TRBV10-2; D gene: NA; CDR3 DNA: TGCGCCAGCAGTGAGTCGCCGGGGGAGCAGTACTTC; CDR3 protein: CASSESPGEQYF
J gene: TRBJ2-7; clone size: NA; V gene: TRBV7-9; D gene: NA; CDR3 DNA: TGTGCCAGCAGCGGTAGGACAGTAACCTACGAGCAGTATTTC; CDR3 protein: CASSGRTVTYEQYF
J gene: TRBJ2-7; clone size: NA; V gene: TRBV4-3; D gene: NA; CDR3 DNA: TGCGCCAGCAGCCAAGGTAACGGTTACTACGAGCAGTACTTC; CDR3 protein: CASSQGNGYYEQYF
J gene: TRBJ2-3; clone size: once; V gene: TRBV9; D gene: TRBD2; CDR3 DNA: TGTGCCAGCAACCCGGAGCGGGAGTACGCAGATACGCAGTATTTT; CDR3 protein: CASNPEREYADTQYF
J gene: TRBJ1-4; clone size: NA; V gene: TRBV7-9; D gene: TRBD1; CDR3 DNA: TGTGCCAGCAGCTCGCAGGGGGCGAATGAAAAACTGTTTTTT; CDR3 protein: CASSSQGANEKLFF
J gene: TRBJ1-1; clone size: NA; V gene: TRBV7-9; D gene: TRBD1; CDR3 DNA: TGTGCCAGCAGCCCTCAGACAGGGGCGCGAACTGAAGCTTTCTTT; CDR3 protein: CASSPQTGARTEAFF
J gene: TRBJ2-7; clone size: NA; V gene: TRBV11-1; D gene: TRBD2; CDR3 DNA: TGTGCCAGCAGCCGACTAGCGGGGGAGCAGTACTTC; CDR3 protein: CASSRLAGEQYF
J gene: TRBJ1-1; clone size: NA; V gene: TRBV28; D gene: NA; CDR3 DNA: TGTGCCAGCAGTTTGGCACAGGAGTACACTGAAGCTTTCTTT; CDR3 protein: CASSLAQEYTEAFF
J gene: TRBJ1-2; clone size: NA; V gene: TRBV6-5; D gene: TRBD1; CDR3 DNA: TGTGCCAGCAGTTACACAGGAGGACAGGCTAACTATGGCTACACCTTC; CDR3 protein: CASSYTGGQANYGYTF
J gene: TRBJ1-5; clone size: NA; V gene: TRBV19; D gene: NA; CDR3 DNA: TGTGCCAGTAGTCTGTCGACTGGGGGGGTTCAGCCCCAGCATTTT; CDR3 protein: CASSLSTGGVQPQHF
J gene: TRBJ2-7; clone size: NA; V gene: TRBV2; D gene: TRBD2; CDR3 DNA: TGTGCCAGCACCCCGGGACTAGCGCCCTACGAGCAGTACTTC; CDR3 protein: CASTPGLAPYEQYF
J gene: TRBJ1-5; clone size: NA; V gene: TRBV7-8; D gene: NA; CDR3 DNA: TGTGCCAGCAGCTTATACGACACCAATCAGCCCCAGCATTTT; CDR3 protein: CASSLYDTNQPQHF
J gene: TRBJ1-2; clone size: NA; V gene: TRBV4-3; D gene: NA; CDR3 DNA: TGCGCCAGCAGCCACCTCCGGACAGACTGTGGCTACACCTTC; CDR3 protein: CASSHLRTDCGYTF
J gene: TRBJ2-3; clone size: NA; V gene: TRBV11-2; D gene: TRBD1; CDR3 DNA: TGTGCCAGCAGTTCGCACAGGGGGCCACCAGGCGATACGCAGTATTTT; CDR3 protein: CASSSHRGPPGDTQYF
J gene: TRBJ2-5; clone size: NA; V gene: TRBV4-1; D gene: NA; CDR3 DNA: TGCGCCAGCAGCCAATTCCCCTGGGGAGGGGGACTCCAAGAGACCCAGTACTTC; CDR3 protein: CASSQFPWGGGLQETQYF
J gene: TRBJ2-7; clone size: NA; V gene: TRBV7-2; D gene: TRBD1; CDR3 DNA: TGTGCCAGCAGCGACAGGGGGATCTCCTACGAGCAGTACTTC; CDR3 protein: CASSDRGISYEQYF
J gene: TRBJ2-1; clone size: once; V gene: TRBV27; D gene: TRBD1; CDR3 DNA: TGTGCCAGCAGTTTACAAGACAGGGTTAGATATGAGCAGTTCTTC; CDR3 protein: CASSLQDRVRYEQFF
J gene: TRBJ2-7; clone size: NA; V gene: TRBV5-1; D gene: NA; CDR3 DNA: TGCGCCAGCACTAGAGATTGGGAGCAGTACTTC; CDR3 protein: CASTRDWEQYF
J gene: TRBJ2-4; clone size: once; V gene: TRBV5-4; D gene: TRBD2; CDR3 DNA: TGTGCCAGCAGCTCGGCCTGGTTCGCGGGAGAGTTTCCCAAAAACATTCAGTACTTC; CDR3 protein: CASSSAWFAGEFPKNIQYF
J gene: TRBJ2-7; clone size: NA; V gene: TRBV6-5; D gene: NA; CDR3 DNA: TGTGCCAGCAGTTACTTGGCGGGACTCTACGAGCAGTACTTC; CDR3 protein: CASSYLAGLYEQYF
J gene: TRBJ1-2; clone size: once; V gene: TRBV28; D gene: NA; CDR3 DNA: TGTGCCAGCAGTTCTCAGGGTACACTTAACTATGGCTACACCTTC; CDR3 protein: CASSSQGTLNYGYTF
J gene: TRBJ2-3; clone size: NA; V gene: TRBV4-1; D gene: TRBD2; CDR3 DNA: TGCGCCAGCAGCCAAGATCTGCTAGCGGGAGGGCCTTGGGGCACAGATACGCAGTATTTT; CDR3 protein: CASSQDLLAGGPWGTDTQYF
J gene: TRBJ1-1; clone size: NA; V gene: TRBV27; D gene: NA; CDR3 DNA: TGTGCCAGCAGTTTAATCGGGCAGGGAGGTTCCACTGAAGCTTTCTTT; CDR3 protein: CASSLIGQGGSTEAFF
J gene: TRBJ1-4; clone size: NA; V gene: TRBV2; D gene: TRBD1; CDR3 DNA: TGTGCCAGCGGGAGGACAGGGGGTAAACTGTTTTTT; CDR3 protein: CASGRTGGKLFF
J gene: TRBJ2-7; clone size: few; V gene: TRBV4-3; D gene: NA; CDR3 DNA: TGCGCCAGCAGCCAAGATAGAGGACTCGAGCAGTACTTC; CDR3 protein: CASSQDRGLEQYF
J gene: TRBJ2-3; clone size: NA; V gene: TRBV6-1; D gene: TRBD2; CDR3 DNA: TGTGCCAGCAGTGATCATAGCGGGAAGGGAACAGATACGCAGTATTTT; CDR3 protein: CASSDHSGKGTDTQYF
J gene: TRBJ2-7; clone size: NA; V gene: TRBV11-2; D gene: NA; CDR3 DNA: TGTGCCAGCAGCTACCGGACAGAGCAGTACTTC; CDR3 protein: CASSYRTEQYF
J gene: TRBJ1-1; clone size: NA; V gene: TRBV7-2; D gene: NA; CDR3 DNA: TGTGCCAGCAGCTTATTGTCGACTGAAGCTTTCTTT; CDR3 protein: CASSLLSTEAFF
J gene: TRBJ2-7; clone size: NA; V gene: TRBV4-3; D gene: NA; CDR3 DNA: TGCGCCAGCAGCCAAGATCGTAGGACCCGCGGGGAGCAGTACTTC; CDR3 protein: CASSQDRRTRGEQYF
J gene: TRBJ2-7; clone size: NA; V gene: TRBV7-8; D gene: TRBD1; CDR3 DNA: TGTGCCAGCAGCTTCACCGGGACAGGGAGTTTCGAGCAGTACTTC; CDR3 protein: CASSFTGTGSFEQYF
J gene: TRBJ2-7; clone size: NA; V gene: TRBV5-4; D gene: TRBD2; CDR3 DNA: TGTGCCAGCAGCTCCCTGACTAGCCCCTACGAGCAGTACTTC; CDR3 protein: CASSSLTSPYEQYF
J gene: TRBJ1-1; clone size: NA; V gene: TRBV6-4; D gene: NA; CDR3 DNA: TGTGCCAGCAGTGCCTCAGGGGCCACGCCTGCTGAAGCTTTCTTT; CDR3 protein: CASSASGATPAEAFF
J gene: TRBJ2-7; clone size: NA; V gene: TRBV19; D gene: NA; CDR3 DNA: TGTGCCAGTAGTATTGGGCTGAGCTTCAGCTACGAGCAGTACTTC; CDR3 protein: CASSIGLSFSYEQYF
J gene: TRBJ2-7; clone size: NA; V gene: TRBV7-9; D gene: NA; CDR3 DNA: TGTGCCAGCAGCTTAACAGAAATTGGCTACGAGCAGTACTTC; CDR3 protein: CASSLTEIGYEQYF
J gene: TRBJ1-1; clone size: once; V gene: TRBV10-3; D gene: NA; CDR3 DNA: TGTGCCATCAACGGGAGGCGCGACACTGAAGCTTTCTTT; CDR3 protein: CAINGRRDTEAFF
J gene: TRBJ1-1; clone size: NA; V gene: TRBV6-5; D gene: NA; CDR3 DNA: TGTGCCAGCAGTCTTATGAGAACTGAAGCTTTCTTT; CDR3 protein: CASSLMRTEAFF